A selection of T cell receptor beta chains follows, all from one sample in a study of CD8+ T cells in alopecia areata. The data were produced by immunoSEQ multiplex PCR, yet TCRdb's version contains in-frame clones alone and is incomplete. The profile shows around 190,000 clones, more than 55% of them singletons. The sequenced sample was CD8+ T cells sorted from blood. The receptors were sampled from a human donor in good health. Both conserved end residues are part of each CDR3. A D gene is named only where the DNA matches it firmly. Clone size is given for some rows only: seen once, a few or many times, or a class if the clone is expanded.

clone size,D gene,V gene,J gene,CDR3 DNA,CDR3 protein
few,.,TRBV29-1,TRBJ1-2,TGCAGCGTTGAAGGAGGGGTGCATGGCTACACCTTC,CSVEGGVHGYTF
few,.,TRBV2,TRBJ1-2,TGTGCCAGCAGGGGACGAGGGTATAGCTATGGCTACACCTTC,CASRGRGYSYGYTF
.,.,TRBV5-1,TRBJ2-3,TGCGCCAGCAGCTTTTCGGCAGATACGCAGTATTTT,CASSFSADTQYF
.,.,TRBV29-1,TRBJ2-3,TGCAGCGTAGGGGCCTCCAGCACGAATACGCAGTATTTT,CSVGASSTNTQYF
.,.,TRBV7-8,TRBJ2-5,TGTGCCAGCAGCCCGGACAGTCCGTCCCAAGAGACCCAGTACTTC,CASSPDSPSQETQYF
once,.,TRBV2,TRBJ2-1,TGTGCCAGCAGTGAAGCTTTTACAGAGCAGTTCTTC,CASSEAFTEQFF
.,.,TRBV5-1,TRBJ1-5,TGCGCCAGCAGCTTCGGGGGAGACAATCAGCCCCAGCATTTT,CASSFGGDNQPQHF
.,.,TRBV5-4,TRBJ1-2,TGTGCCCTCGGGGGGGGCTATGGCTACACCTTC,CALGGGYGYTF
few,.,TRBV11-3,TRBJ1-2,TGTGCCCTAAGGGGATATGGCTACACCTTC,CALRGYGYTF
few,TRBD1,TRBV29-1,TRBJ1-2,TGCAGCATAGGGGACAGCTTAAACTATGGCTACACCTTC,CSIGDSLNYGYTF
.,TRBD2,TRBV4-1,TRBJ2-5,TGCGCCAGCAGCCAAGATCTCTCCGGACTAGCGACCCAAGAGACCCAGTACTTC,CASSQDLSGLATQETQYF
few,.,TRBV2,TRBJ1-2,TGTGCCAGCAGGGGGGAACAACGGGATGGCTACACCTTC,CASRGEQRDGYTF
.,.,TRBV19,TRBJ1-5,TGTGCCAGTATCTCCTCACGGGGTAATCAGCCCCAGCATTTT,CASISSRGNQPQHF
.,TRBD2,TRBV2,TRBJ2-3,TGTGCCAGCAGTGGACTAGCGGGGGCCACAGATACGCAGTATTTT,CASSGLAGATDTQYF
.,.,TRBV4-1,TRBJ2-3,TGCGCCAGCAGCCAAGGAGCAGGGACAGATACGCAGTATTTT,CASSQGAGTDTQYF
.,TRBD2,TRBV6-5,TRBJ2-7,TGTGCCAGCAGTTACGGGACTAGCGGGGGCTGGGAGCAGTACTTC,CASSYGTSGGWEQYF
.,TRBD1,TRBV5-6,TRBJ1-2,TGTGCCAGCAGCTTAACGTCGACAGGGCTGAATGGCTACACCTTC,CASSLTSTGLNGYTF
.,.,TRBV29-1,TRBJ2-2,TGCAGCGTTGATCCCGGGGATCTGAACACCGGGGAGCTGTTTTTT,CSVDPGDLNTGELFF
.,.,TRBV7-6,TRBJ2-1,TGTGCCAGCAGCTCTTCGGGGGGCACCTACAATGAGCAGTTCTTC,CASSSSGGTYNEQFF
.,TRBD1,TRBV2,TRBJ1-2,TGTGCCAGCAGGGACAGGGGGCCGAACTATGGCTACACCTTC,CASRDRGPNYGYTF
once,.,TRBV11-1,TRBJ2-5,TGTGCCAGCAGCCCTCGATTGGGTCCTGCTAAAGAGACCCAGTACTTC,CASSPRLGPAKETQYF
.,TRBD2,TRBV11-2,TRBJ2-1,TGTGCCAGCAGCTCCGTTGGGCGGGGGGAATACAATGAGCAGTTCTTC,CASSSVGRGEYNEQFF
.,TRBD1,TRBV15,TRBJ1-6,TGTGCCACCAGAGATCTAAGGGACAGCCGATTTTCACCCCTCCACTTT,CATRDLRDSRFSPLHF
once,.,TRBV11-2,TRBJ2-7,TGTGCCAGCAGCTTAGATGGTCGCGAGCAGTACTTC,CASSLDGREQYF
.,TRBD2,TRBV11-2,TRBJ2-3,TGTGCCAGCAGCTTAGGAGTAGCGGGGGCCTATAGCACAGATACGCAGTATTTT,CASSLGVAGAYSTDTQYF
.,.,TRBV7-8,TRBJ2-7,TGTGCCAGCAGAAGTAAGCCGTACGAGCAGTACTTC,CASRSKPYEQYF
.,.,TRBV6-5,TRBJ1-1,TGTGCCAGCAGCGTGGCGGAGATGAACACTGAAGCTTTCTTT,CASSVAEMNTEAFF
.,TRBD2,TRBV9,TRBJ2-5,TGTGCCAGCAGCGTAGGGGCGGGGGATTCAGCGACCCAGTACTTC,CASSVGAGDSATQYF
few,TRBD2,TRBV27,TRBJ2-6,TGTGCCAGCAGTCCCAAGGGAGGGCCCGGGGCCAACGTCCTGACTTTC,CASSPKGGPGANVLTF
.,.,TRBV5-8,TRBJ1-2,TGTGCCAGCAGCGCCGGGGCAGGGCTCGACTATGGCTACACCTTC,CASSAGAGLDYGYTF
.,.,TRBV7-9,TRBJ1-2,TGTGCCAGCAGCTTAGTTCAGTATGGCTACACCTTC,CASSLVQYGYTF
.,.,TRBV9,TRBJ2-7,TGTGCCAGCAGCCCCGGAGGCTCCTACGAGCAGTACTTC,CASSPGGSYEQYF
few,.,TRBV29-1,TRBJ2-1,TGCAGCGTTGAAGGTGGGACACCGAGCTCCTACAATGAGCAGTTCTTC,CSVEGGTPSSYNEQFF
.,.,TRBV15,TRBJ2-1,TGTGCCACCAGCAGAGAGGGAGAGGGCGGAGAGCAGTTCTTC,CATSREGEGGEQFF